Presented here are 25 T cell receptor beta chains from one specimen sequenced in a study of T cell responses to AZD1222 COVID-19 vaccine. Method: immunoSEQ multiplex PCR; TCRdb's copy keeps in-frame clones and lacks some. Of fewer than 250,000 clones in the sample, about 92% were seen once. This specimen consisted of peripheral blood, obtained on day 0 of AZD1222 vaccination. The receptors were gathered from an adult in good health.

The gene calls are TRBV11-2 and TRBJ1-2, with TRBD1 matching 9 bases. The CDR3 length is 14 residues. After removal of 5 bases from V and 11 bases from J, the junction contained 12 bases not matched to a gene. The V gene's germline CDR1 is SGHAT and CDR2 FQNNGV. The CDR3 DNA sequence: TGTGCCAGCAGCCAGCGACAGGGGGAACATCCGTACACCTTC. Protein sequence: CASSQRQGEHPYTF. The full variable domain, in which reference TRBV11-2 and TRBJ1-2 provide the parts outside the CDR3, is EAGVAQSPRYKIIEKRQSVAFWCNPISGHATLYWYQQILGQGPKLLIQFQNNGVVDDSQLPKDRFSAERLKGVDSTLKIQPAKLEDSAVYLCASSQRQGEHPYTFGSGTRLTVV.

V gene TRBV7-8 combines with J gene TRBJ2-7; D is possibly TRBD1 (5 bases). Trimming took off 5 bases at V and 4 bases at J, with 15 bases between the two ends. In germline, CDR1 is SGHVS, CDR2 FQNEAQ. The CDR3 length is 14 residues. As DNA, the CDR3 is TGTGCCAGCAGCATTTTTACAGGTCCGTACGAGCAGTACTTC. It specifies CASSIFTGPYEQYF. The complete variable domain, with remaining parts taken from reference TRBV7-8 and TRBJ2-7, reads GAGVSQSPRYKVAKRGQDVALRCDPISGHVSLFWYQQALGQGPEFLTYFQNEAQLDKSGLPSDRFFAERPEGSVSTLKIQRTQQEDSAVYLCASSIFTGPYEQYFGPGTRLTVT.

The genes are TRBV7-6 and TRBJ1-3; D not resolved. CDR1 SGHVS and CDR2 FNYEAQ come from the germline V gene. Trimming took off 8 bases at V and 1 base at J, with 18 bases between the two ends. This CDR3 contains 16 residues. The CDR3 protein is CASAREDRRSGNTIYF. DNA for the CDR3: TGTGCCAGCGCCCGGGAGGATAGGCGGTCTGGAAACACCATATATTTT.

This clone occurred once. The CDR3 loop is CASSLSRTGPYEQYF. CDR3 nucleotide sequence: TGTGCCAGCAGCTTATCTAGGACAGGGCCCTACGAGCAGTACTTC. The chain uses TRBV7-2 and TRBJ2-7, with 8 bases identical to TRBD1. The CDR3 sequence is 15 residues long. Looked up from germline, CDR1 is SGHTA and CDR2 is FQGNSA. V shed 2 bases, J shed 2 bases, and the junction held 5 bases outside the gene matches.

The genes are TRBV9 and TRBJ2-7; weak D call: TRBD1 (6 bases). CDR3 length: 15 amino acids. The germline CDR1 and CDR2 sequences are SGDLS and YYNGEE. The V end lost 4 bases, the J end lost 2 bases, and 16 bases lay between the germline ends. The CDR3 spells CASSPNWDNAYEQYF. The CDR3 DNA reads TGTGCCAGCAGCCCTAACTGGGACAACGCCTACGAGCAGTACTTC.

The V and J genes are TRBV11-1 and TRBJ2-3; 8 bases fit TRBD2. The CDR3 has 15 residues. CDR1 and CDR2 from the germline V gene are SGHAT and FQDESV (reference sequence). V gave up 7 bases and J gave up 3 bases; unmatched junction bases: 9. CDR3 region: CASTASGGATDTQYF. The CDR3 nucleotides read TGTGCCAGCACCGCTTCCGGGGGGGCAACAGATACGCAGTATTTT. Full variable domain (rest looked up from reference TRBV11-1 and TRBJ2-3): EAEVAQSPRYKITEKSQAVAFWCDPISGHATLYWYRQILGQGPELLVQFQDESVVDDSQLPKDRFSAERLKGVDSTLKIQPAELGDSAMYLCASTASGGATDTQYFGPGTRLTVL.

This clone has just a few counts. V and J are TRBV27 and TRBJ2-7; 8 bases match TRBD2. V shed 8 bases, J shed 3 bases, and the junction held 15 bases outside the gene matches. The CDR3 contains 16 residues. Germline CDR1 reads MNHEY; CDR2 reads SMNVEV (reference sequence). The CDR3 DNA sequence: TGTGCCAGCCGACCCCCTCTGGGGCGGGGGGTCTACGAGCAGTACTTC. Protein product: CASRPPLGRGVYEQYF.

This rearrangement joins TRBV6-6 to TRBJ2-5; D unresolved. Germline V gene data show CDR1 as MNHNY and CDR2 as SVGAGI (reference sequence). This CDR3 is built from 11 residues. V lost 5 bases and J lost 4, with 5 bases in between. CDR3 sequence (DNA): TGTGCCAGCAGTACCCTAGAGACCCAGTACTTC. Translation: CASSTLETQYF.

The chain has TRBV5-4 and TRBJ2-5; 15 bases are a match to TRBD2. Germline CDR1 and CDR2: SGHNT and YYREEE (reference sequence). J lost 0 bases, V lost 4 bases, and 4 bases had no gene match. The CDR3 spans 17 residues. The CDR3 here is CASSPGTSGGYQETQYF. The CDR3 DNA reads TGTGCCAGCAGCCCGGGGACTAGCGGGGGGTACCAAGAGACCCAGTACTTC.

The genes are TRBV10-3 and TRBJ1-6; D unresolved. Germline CDR1 is ENHRY and CDR2 is SYGVKD. The CDR3 totals 13 residues. V dropped 2 bases and J dropped 5 bases, with 4 bases sitting between them. CDR3 residues: CAISEVNNSPLHF. As DNA, the CDR3 is TGTGCCATCAGTGAGGTTAATAATTCACCCCTCCACTTT.

The J gene is TRBJ2-3, the V gene TRBV6-5; 10 bases are a match to TRBD2. The CDR3 has 14 amino acids. The trim removed 8 bases at V and 4 bases at J, leaving 6 bases unmatched. In germline, CDR1 is MNHEY, CDR2 SVGAGI. CDR3 sequence: CASWSGGAADTQYF. The CDR3 nucleotides read TGTGCCAGCTGGAGCGGGGGGGCGGCAGATACGCAGTATTTT.

There are a few counts of this clone. The J gene is TRBJ1-4, the V gene TRBV6-5, with 9 bases fitting TRBD1. The J segment lost 8 bases and the V segment lost 6 bases, leaving 7 bases of the junction unmatched. CDR1 is MNHEY and CDR2 is SVGAGI in the germline V gene. CDR3 length: 14 residues. The CDR3 nucleotides are TGTGCCAGCAGACGGACGACAGGGGGAGAAAAACTGTTTTTT. This translates into CASRRTTGGEKLFF.

A few counts support this clone. This chain links TRBV20-1 with TRBJ1-1, with D maybe TRBD1 (5 bases). Germline values: CDR1 DFQATT, CDR2 SNEGSKA (reference sequence). Deletions cut 3 bases from V and 4 bases from J, with 15 bases between. The CDR3 covers 14 residues. The CDR3 is CSASSRRGGTEAFF. CDR3 bases: TGCAGTGCTAGTAGCCGGAGGGGCGGCACTGAAGCTTTCTTT.

About this clone: The same CDR3 arises from other DNA sequences in this sample as well. CDR3 nucleotide sequence: TGTGCCAGCAGCTTGGGACAGTTGAACACTGAAGCTTTCTTT. Its translation: CASSLGQLNTEAFF. The V call is TRBV7-9, the J call TRBJ1-1, with 7 bases fitting TRBD1. Germline loops: CDR1 SEHNR, CDR2 FQNEAQ (reference sequence). This CDR3 spans 14 amino acids. J gave up 0 bases and V 3 bases, and 1 base lay outside the gene matches. Drawing the rest from reference TRBV7-9 and TRBJ1-1, the complete variable domain is DTGVSQNPRHKITKRGQNVTFRCDPISEHNRLYWYRQTLGQGPEFLTYFQNEAQLEKSRLLSDRFSAERPKGSFSTLEIQRTEQGDSAMYLCASSLGQLNTEAFFGQGTRLTVV.

This clone appeared once. This chain uses TRBV2 with TRBJ1-3; D gene uncertain. Trimming pared 4 bases from V and 2 bases from J, leaving 6 bases between. The CDR3 has 13 residues. Germline V lookup: CDR1 SNHLY, CDR2 FYNNEI. CDR3 protein: CASSGVPGNTIYF. CDR3 nucleotide sequence: TGTGCCAGCAGTGGGGTACCTGGAAACACCATATATTTT.

V usage is TRBV28 and J usage is TRBJ2-7, with 13 bases lining up with TRBD2. V dropped 6 bases and J dropped 4; count of bases not matched to a gene: 3. This CDR3 region has 14 residues. In germline, CDR1 is MDHEN, CDR2 SYDVKM. The CDR3 coding sequence is TGTGCCAGCAGACGACTAGCGGGGGGTTACGAGCAGTACTTC. Its protein product is CASRRLAGGYEQYF.

The gene calls are TRBV6-5 and TRBJ1-2, with D hard to call. This CDR3 is built from 15 residues. Germline CDR1 MNHEY, CDR2 SVGAGI. V gave up 2 bases and J gave up 3 bases, with 13 bases separating them. The CDR3 loop is CASSYRTLNHYGYTF. The CDR3 nucleotides read TGTGCCAGCAGTTACCGAACACTCAACCACTATGGCTACACCTTC.

This clone was observed once. This chain links TRBV10-3 with TRBJ1-5; 8 bases agree with TRBD1. Germline CDR1 and CDR2: ENHRY and SYGVKD. The CDR3 is 14 residues long. V lost 5 bases and J lost 4; bases outside the gene matches: 4. The CDR3 reads CAISSGQDNQPQHF. The CDR3 DNA follows: TGTGCCATCAGTTCGGGACAGGATAATCAGCCCCAGCATTTT.

Here the CDR3 reads CASSYRPGGGYTF. Written as DNA, the CDR3 is TGTGCCAGCAGTTACCGCCCAGGGGGTGGCTACACCTTC. The rearrangement uses TRBV6-5 and TRBJ1-2; 7 bases map to TRBD1. Trimming removed 2 bases from V and 7 bases from J; junction bases left unmatched: 4. Per the germline V gene, CDR1 is MNHEY and CDR2 is SVGAGI. The CDR3 sequence is 13 residues long.

The chain is built from TRBV27 and TRBJ2-3; D is perhaps TRBD2 (6 bases). Germline V gives CDR1 MNHEY, CDR2 SMNVEV (reference sequence). The germline V and J ends were trimmed by 10 bases and 0 bases, with 11 bases remaining between them. CDR3 length: 13 residues. The CDR3 DNA is TGTGCCATCCGGGGGACTAGCACAGATACGCAGTATTTT. This codes for CAIRGTSTDTQYF.

V and J are TRBV7-2 and TRBJ2-7; D may correspond to TRBD1 or TRBD2 (6 bases each). Per germline, CDR1 SGHTA and CDR2 FQGNSA. The CDR3 runs to 15 residues. V gave up 4 bases and J gave up 3 bases, with 16 bases separating them. CDR3 nucleotide sequence: TGTGCCAGCAGCTCAGTAGGGGGGCCGATCTACGAGCAGTACTTC. Residues: CASSSVGGPIYEQYF.

The chain recombines TRBV7-8 with TRBJ2-5; 7 bases align to TRBD2. The CDR3 is made up of 15 amino acids. V was pared by 2 bases and J by 4 bases, with 7 bases of the junction left unmatched. Germline values: CDR1 SGHVS, CDR2 FQNEAQ. The CDR3 DNA is TGTGCCAGCAGCTTATGGGAGGGCCTGGGAGAGACCCAGTACTTC. Its translation is CASSLWEGLGETQYF.

The CDR3 sequence is CASSSQQGMNTEAFF. The CDR3 region has the DNA TGTGCCAGCAGCTCACAGCAGGGAATGAACACTGAAGCTTTCTTT. This chain uses TRBV7-9 with TRBJ1-1, with D possibly being TRBD1 (5 bases). Trimming removed 4 bases at V and 0 bases at J, with 12 bases between. From germline, CDR1 is SEHNR and CDR2 FQNEAQ (reference sequence). The CDR3 totals 15 residues.

This chain uses TRBV3-1 (or the pseudogene TRBV3-2) with TRBJ1-6; 7 bases are a match to TRBD1. CDR1 and CDR2 from the germline V gene are LGHDT and YNNKEL (reference sequence). The trim removed 4 bases at V and 7 bases at J, leaving 4 bases unmatched. This CDR3 comprises 14 residues. The CDR3 here is CASSPRTGNSPLHF. In nucleotides, the CDR3 is TGTGCCAGCAGCCCGCGGACAGGAAATTCACCCCTCCACTTT.

The rearrangement joins TRBV3-1 (or the pseudogene TRBV3-2) to TRBJ2-1, with 7 bases fitting TRBD1. This CDR3 spans 13 amino acids. Germline loops: CDR1 LGHDT, CDR2 YNNKEL (reference sequence). Germline trimming cut 4 bases from V and 7 bases from J; bases unmatched to any gene: 4. Here the CDR3 DNA reads TGTGCCAGCAGCCCGGACAGGCTGAATGAGCAGTTCTTC. Amino acid sequence: CASSPDRLNEQFF.